This T cell receptor beta chain appears in the sequencing data of a study of T cells in Graves' hyperthyroidism and ophthalmopathy. The source material, RNA transcripts, was used to amplify TCR beta CDR3 regions. Carried out on the TCR CDR3, a first-round RT-PCR used the HTBI primer set. MiXCR was run by TCRdb on the multiplex PCR reads, yielding one entry per CDR3 protein. The repertoire holds 600,000 to 700,000 distinct CDR3 sequences, with just under 45% as singletons. Study observations and caveats: A model of 13 V-J features distinguished ophthalmopathy from stable hyperthyroidism.

This clonotype has a handful of counts. Its antigen is still unknown. This CDR3 is 11 amino acids long. In germline, CDR1 is SGHAT, CDR2 FQNNGV. This clonotype was sampled from an adult man with Graves' disease, either hyperthyroidism or ophthalmopathy (not recorded which). The sequencing input was peripheral blood or thyroid tissue (not recorded which). The chain uses TRBV11-2 and TRBJ2-5; D may correspond to TRBD1 or TRBD2 (5 bases each). The CDR3 is CARLPGGTQYF. The CDR3 DNA follows: TGTGCTCGACTCCCTGGGGGGACCCAGTACTTC. Drawing the rest from reference TRBV11-2 and TRBJ2-5, the complete variable domain is EAGVAQSPRYKIIEKRQSVAFWCNPISGHATLYWYQQILGQGPKLLIQFQNNGVVDDSQLPKDRFSAERLKGVDSTLKIQPAKLEDSAVYLCARLPGGTQYFGPGTRLLVL.